A single sample gave rise to the 19 T cell receptor beta chains below, sequenced in a study of blood T cells in healthy people across ages. Sample-barcoded 5' priming and a J-beta primer mix drove a second PCR of roughly 7 to 11 cycles. TCRdb redid the calling of the 5' RACE reads with MiXCR, one entry per CDR3 protein. This table has 1.5 million to 2 million distinct CDR3 sequences, roughly 27% appearing once. Sequencing was performed on blood. These receptors were taken from a woman aged 30 to 39 in good health.

CDR3 residues: CASSLDGVGVDYTF. For the CDR3, the DNA is TGTGCCAGCAGCTTGGACGGGGTCGGAGTTGACTACACCTTC. This rearrangement joins TRBV6-5 to TRBJ1-2; D uncertain. Germline CDR1 reads MNHEY; CDR2 reads SVGAGI. This CDR3 contains 14 residues. V was clipped by 6 bases and J by 10 bases, with 21 bases between them.

Turning to this clonotype: This is likely a read error, given that the CDR3 carries no conserved phenylalanine or tryptophan at its end. This chain connects TRBV5-1 to TRBJ2-5; a weak D match, TRBD2 (6 bases). The J call may be in error: the DNA end matches TRBJ2-7 better. CDR3 length: 15 residues. Germline assignment: CDR1 SGHRS and CDR2 YFSETQ. CDR3 DNA: TGCGCCAGCAGCTTGGCGTCTAGCGTACCCTACGAGCAGTACTGC. Its protein product is CASSLASSVPYEQYC.

This clonotype has a count of ten or more. The V and J genes are TRBV2 and TRBJ2-1; D unresolved. Germline V CDR1 and CDR2: SNHLY, FYNNEI. V dropped 6 bases and J dropped 6 bases, with 9 bases sitting between them. The CDR3 is 12 residues long. This chain's CDR3 is CASRGGGNEQFF. The CDR3 bases are TGTGCCAGCAGGGGCGGCGGCAATGAGCAGTTCTTC.

The sample holds many counts of this clonotype. V and J are TRBV5-1 and TRBJ1-2; TRBD1 matches 9 bases. The CDR3 is 14 residues long. CDR1 and CDR2 (germline): SGHRS, YFSETQ. The ends lost 3 bases at V and 4 bases at J; junction bases unmatched: 4. This chain's CDR3 is CASSWDRATYGYTF. CDR3 nucleotide sequence: TGCGCCAGCAGCTGGGACAGGGCCACCTATGGCTACACCTTC.

This clonotype has a handful of counts. The chain employs TRBV12-3 or TRBV12-4 and TRBJ1-2; 7 bases are shared with TRBD1. Unmatched junction bases numbered 7, after V lost 5 bases and J lost 4 bases. The CDR3 contains 14 residues. CDR3 sequence reads: CASSPSDRVYGYTF. The CDR3 DNA reads TGTGCCAGCAGTCCCAGCGACAGGGTCTATGGCTACACCTTC.

As concerns this clonotype: With a much larger clone just one base away, this may be a read error. This chain joins TRBV7-2 and TRBJ2-7; a possible D gene is TRBD2 (6 bases). Trimming stripped 1 base from V and 2 bases from J, with 9 bases between. This CDR3 is built from 14 residues. Germline assignment: CDR1 SGHTA and CDR2 FQGNSA. The DNA of the CDR3 is TGTGCCAGCAGCTTAGGACTAGAGCCCTACGAGCAGTACTTC. As protein: CASSLGLEPYEQYF.

The chain couples TRBV12-3 or TRBV12-4 to TRBJ1-4; a weak D match, TRBD1 (5 bases). Between the trimmed V and J ends, which lost 6 bases and 1 base, there was a span of 9 bases. CDR3 length: 14 residues. CDR3 protein: CASRAQGTNEKLFF. CDR3 nucleotide sequence: TGTGCCAGCAGAGCGCAGGGAACTAATGAAAAACTGTTTTTT.

This clonotype was observed at least ten times. The V call is TRBV5-4, the J call TRBJ2-7, with D uncertain. Trimming left V 4 bases short and J 6 bases short, with 8 bases between. The CDR3 sequence is 11 residues long. The germline V gene encodes CDR1 SGHNT and CDR2 YYREEE (reference sequence). The CDR3 region is CASSRDGEQYF. In DNA form, the CDR3 reads TGTGCCAGCAGCAGGGATGGCGAGCAGTACTTC. Based on the CDR3 plus reference TRBV5-4 and TRBJ2-7, the full variable domain is ETGVTQSPTHLIKTRGQQVTLRCSSQSGHNTVSWYQQALGQGPQFIFQYYREEENGRGNFPPRFSGLQFPNYSSELNVNALELDDSALYLCASSRDGEQYFGPGTRLTVT.

The chain carries TRBV7-6 and TRBJ2-1; tentatively, D is TRBD1 (6 bases). CDR3 size: 17 residues. Trimming left V 5 bases short and J 8 bases short, with 25 bases between. Germline CDR1 reads SGHVS; CDR2 reads FNYEAQ. The CDR3: CASSAASRVLAGDEQFF. In DNA form, the CDR3 reads TGTGCCAGCAGCGCCGCGTCACGCGTTCTAGCAGGGGATGAGCAGTTCTTC.

This clonotype has a handful of counts. Sequence at one end of the junction differs from germline and may be a read error. The chain links TRBV27 to TRBJ2-4, with D possibly matching TRBD2 (5 bases). This CDR3 is built from 15 residues. Germline V gene sequence: CDR1 MNHEY, CDR2 SMNVEV (reference sequence). The CDR3 is CASSQPGIAKSIQYF. CDR3 in DNA: TGTGCCAGCAGTCAACCGGGGATAGCCAAAAGCATTCAGTACTTC.

The rearrangement links TRBV20-1 to TRBJ1-5; 7 bases agree with TRBD1. Losses at the gene ends were 5 bases for V and 2 bases for J; bases not matched to a gene: 9. This CDR3 contains 15 residues. Germline CDR1 DFQATT, CDR2 SNEGSKA (reference sequence). Written as DNA, the CDR3 is TGCAGTGCTGTCGACAGGGTGAAGGGCAATCAGCCCCAGCATTTT. It codes for CSAVDRVKGNQPQHF.

J is TRBJ2-7 and V is TRBV18; D is undetermined. CDR1 and CDR2 from the germline V gene are KGHSH and LQKENI. The CDR3 loop spans 15 amino acids. Trimming left V 2 bases short and J 4 bases short, with 15 bases between. The CDR3 region has the DNA TGTGCCAGCTCACCAGTGGCAGCGAAGGGTTACGAGCAGTACTTC. Translating it yields CASSPVAAKGYEQYF.

This chain joins TRBV2 and TRBJ1-4, with TRBD1 identical over 8 bases. This CDR3 has 15 amino acids. Germline V gene data show CDR1 as SNHLY and CDR2 as FYNNEI. Trimming cost V 4 bases and J 5 bases; bases outside gene matches: 6. CDR3 residues: CASSGQGARNEKLFF. The CDR3 nucleotides are TGTGCCAGCAGTGGGCAGGGGGCGCGGAATGAAAAACTGTTTTTT.

In this sample, this clonotype turned up a few times. This chain joins TRBV18 and TRBJ2-6; D is ambiguous. The V gene lost 2 bases and the J gene lost 4 bases, with 9 bases spanning the gap. The length of the CDR3 is 15 residues. Per germline, CDR1 KGHSH and CDR2 LQKENI. The CDR3 DNA reads TGTGCCAGCTCACCAGGGGATGGAGGGGCCAACGTCCTGACTTTC. Its protein is CASSPGDGGANVLTF.

This clonotype appeared a few times. The chain employs TRBV12-3 or TRBV12-4 and TRBJ1-1, with 10 bases that match TRBD1. V was pared by 6 bases and J by 5 bases, with 9 bases of the junction left unmatched. The CDR3 length is 15 residues. The CDR3 sequence: CASRRRQGARTEAFF. The CDR3 DNA reads as TGTGCCAGCAGACGTAGACAGGGGGCGCGGACTGAAGCTTTCTTT.

This clonotype was seen only a few times. The CDR3 region has the DNA TGTGCCAGCAGCGCCTCCGGGACAGTCTCAGGCGAGCAGTACTTC. It specifies CASSASGTVSGEQYF. The chain employs TRBV9 and TRBJ2-7, with 7 bases identical to TRBD1. V lost 3 bases and J lost 6; bases outside the gene matches: 12. This CDR3 region has 15 residues. Germline loops: CDR1 SGDLS, CDR2 YYNGEE.

This clonotype has more than one count but fewer than ten. This rearrangement joins TRBV7-8 to TRBJ2-1; TRBD2 matches 11 bases. This CDR3 is 17 amino acids long. Trimming removed 5 bases from V and 7 bases from J; junction bases left unmatched: 13. Germline CDR1 is SGHVS and CDR2 is FQNEAQ. The CDR3 DNA reads TGTGCCAGCAGCCTAAGACTAGCGGGATCCCGAAGTAATGAGCAGTTCTTC. This gives the protein CASSLRLAGSRSNEQFF.

Worth noting for this clonotype: This may be a read error: a much more frequent sequence differs by one nucleotide. V and J are TRBV5-4 and TRBJ2-1, with TRBD2 matching over 14 bases. The CDR3 is 16 residues long. CDR1 and CDR2 from the germline V gene are SGHNT and YYREEE (reference sequence). As DNA, the CDR3 is TGTGCCTGCAGCGCCGGACTAGCGGGGGGCTACAATGAGCAGTTCTTC. Its protein product is CACSAGLAGGYNEQFF.

The rearrangement links TRBV5-1 to TRBJ2-3; D gene ambiguous. The V and J ends lost 8 bases and 2 bases respectively, with 18 bases between them. The CDR3 loop spans 15 amino acids. Germline V gene lookup returns CDR1 SGHRS and CDR2 YFSETQ. CDR3 amino acids: CASYPGVSITDTQYF. DNA for the CDR3: TGCGCCAGTTACCCTGGGGTATCGATCACAGATACGCAGTATTTT.